Listed here are 31 T cell receptor beta chains from one sample, sequenced in a study of blood T cells in healthy people across ages. Then a second PCR, running roughly 7 to 11 cycles, was carried out with a sample-barcoded 5' primer and a J-beta primer mix. TCRdb re-called the 5' RACE reads through MiXCR, storing one row per CDR3 protein. The data contain fewer than 2 million distinct CDR3 sequences, approximately 40% of them singletons. The sample consisted of blood. The receptor source for this set is a human donor in good health.

V and J are TRBV6-2 or TRBV6-3 and TRBJ2-7, with D possibly matching TRBD1 (6 bases). V was pared by 7 bases and J by 5 bases, with 18 bases between. The V gene's germline CDR1 is MNHEY and CDR2 SVGEGT. The length of the CDR3 is 14 residues. CDR3 bases: TGTGCCAGCAACAACGGACAGACGCCCCACGAGCAGTACTTC. This gives the protein CASNNGQTPHEQYF.

On this clonotype: A junction boundary mismatches the germline segment, possibly from a read error. The chain joins TRBV7-9 to TRBJ2-1; D assignment may be TRBD1 or TRBD2 (5 bases each). Germline assignment: CDR1 SEHNR and CDR2 FQNEAQ (reference sequence). This CDR3 comprises 14 residues. The CDR3 nucleotides read TGTGCCAGTAGCTCCATCCGGGACCTCAATGAGCAGTTCTTC. Its protein product is CASSSIRDLNEQFF.

The rearrangement links TRBV12-3 or TRBV12-4 to TRBJ1-2; TRBD1 might be the D (5 bases). V was shortened by 6 bases and J by 4 bases, with 18 bases between the two germline ends. This CDR3 comprises 15 residues. This chain's CDR3 is CASSLGVGGGYGYTF. The CDR3 nucleotides read TGTGCCAGCAGCCTAGGGGTTGGGGGGGGCTATGGCTACACCTTC.

This clonotype was recorded a few times. The chain links TRBV7-2 to TRBJ1-3, with D uncertain. The CDR3 spans 15 residues. V lost 1 base and J lost 4, with 11 bases in between. Germline V gene lookup returns CDR1 SGHTA and CDR2 FQGNSA. The CDR3 DNA follows: TGTGCCAGCAGCTTAGGACGGGCGGCCGGAAACACCATATATTTT. Translation gives CASSLGRAAGNTIYF. Drawing the rest from reference TRBV7-2 and TRBJ1-3, the complete variable domain is GAGVSQSPSNKVTEKGKDVELRCDPISGHTALYWYRQSLGQGLEFLIYFQGNSAPDKSGLPSDRFSAERTGGSVSTLTIQRTQQEDSAVYLCASSLGRAAGNTIYFGEGSWLTVV.

The rearrangement links TRBV4-2 to TRBJ1-2; TRBD1 matches 9 bases. CDR1 and CDR2 from the germline V gene are LGHNA and YNFKEQ. V shed 3 bases, J shed 3 bases, and the junction held 11 bases outside the gene matches. The CDR3 spans 17 residues. Here the CDR3 DNA reads TGTGCCAGCAGCCAGGAAACCAACAGGGGGCGCGACTATGGCTACACCTTC. The encoded protein is CASSQETNRGRDYGYTF.

In its sample, this clonotype was seen many times. The V gene is TRBV7-2, the J gene TRBJ1-2; no reliable D call. Germline V gene sequence: CDR1 SGHTA, CDR2 FQGNSA. CDR3 length: 12 amino acids. The V end was cut by 1 base, the J end by 8 bases, with 8 bases between. Here the CDR3 reads CASSLGNGGYTF. CDR3 DNA sequence: TGTGCCAGCAGCTTAGGGAATGGGGGCTACACCTTC.

This chain joins TRBV12-3 or TRBV12-4 and TRBJ2-1; 9 bases fit TRBD2. The J segment lost 4 bases and the V segment lost 5 bases, leaving 12 bases of the junction unmatched. The CDR3 is 17 amino acids. CDR3 DNA: TGTGCCAGCAGTCCGCTCATACTAGCGGGCAGGTACAATGAGCAGTTCTTC. The encoded protein is CASSPLILAGRYNEQFF.

This chain uses TRBV12-3 or TRBV12-4 with TRBJ1-2; D gene unclear. This CDR3 region has 15 residues. V lost 3 bases and J 6 bases, leaving 17 bases between the germline ends. The CDR3 DNA follows: TGTGCCAGCAGTTTCCCAGTCGCGGGCCTACATGGCTACACCTTC. Translation: CASSFPVAGLHGYTF.

This clonotype was counted a single time. This sequence joins TRBV4-3 and TRBJ1-6; D not resolved. The CDR3 sequence is 14 residues long. V gave up 1 base and J gave up 9 bases, with 10 bases separating them. Germline-derived CDR1 and CDR2 are LGHNA and YSLEER. The CDR3 here is CASSQGVRGSPLHF. The CDR3 DNA reads TGCGCCAGCAGCCAAGGCGTTCGGGGTTCACCCCTCCACTTT.

This clonotype was observed a handful of times. This chain joins TRBV5-1 and TRBJ2-1; 8 nucleotides agree with TRBD2. The CDR3 extends over 17 amino acids. Germline CDR1 is SGHRS and CDR2 is YFSETQ. The J segment lost 3 bases and the V segment lost 0 bases, leaving 8 bases of the junction unmatched. CDR3 nucleotides: TGCGCCAGCAGCTTGGTCACTGGGACTAGGGGCTACAATGAGCAGTTCTTC. Amino acid sequence: CASSLVTGTRGYNEQFF.

This clonotype was counted a few times. V usage is TRBV5-1 and J usage is TRBJ2-7, with unresolved D. The germline gives CDR1 SGHRS, CDR2 YFSETQ. Trimming stripped 1 base from V and 6 bases from J, with 17 bases between. The CDR3 has 15 residues. The CDR3 is CASSLKDLSVSEQYF. The CDR3 DNA follows: TGCGCCAGCAGCTTGAAAGACCTCAGTGTTAGCGAGCAGTACTTC.

The chain joins TRBV9 to TRBJ2-6; 8 bases map to TRBD1. The CDR3 runs to 16 residues. The V gene's germline CDR1 is SGDLS and CDR2 YYNGEE. V shed 1 base and J 4 bases; nucleotides not matched to a gene: 4. The CDR3 region is CASSVQGAFGANVLTF. For the CDR3, the DNA is TGTGCCAGCAGCGTACAGGGGGCGTTCGGGGCCAACGTCCTGACTTTC.

The chain employs TRBV20-1 and TRBJ1-2, with D possibly being TRBD1 (5 bases). Germline loops: CDR1 DFQATT, CDR2 SNEGSKA (reference sequence). Trimming left V 0 bases short and J 7 bases short, with 12 bases between. The CDR3 sequence is 13 residues long. The CDR3 nucleotides read TGCAGTGCTAGAGATGGGGGGATTTCTGGCTACACCTTC. Translation gives CSARDGGISGYTF.

The chain links TRBV9 to TRBJ1-1; 8 nucleotides line up with TRBD1. After removal of 0 bases from V and 1 base from J, the junction contained 14 bases not matched to a gene. The CDR3 totals 19 residues. Germline CDR1 reads SGDLS; CDR2 reads YYNGEE. The CDR3 DNA reads as TGTGCCAGCAGCGTAGGGCCGAGCAGGACAGGGAGGAGGAACACTGAAGCTTTCTTT. Amino acids: CASSVGPSRTGRRNTEAFF.

This clonotype was picked up a small number of times. DNA for the CDR3: TGCGCCAGCAGCTTGGCGGGGGGGGGTCAAGATACGCAGTATTTT. Translating it yields CASSLAGGGQDTQYF. This chain joins TRBV5-1 and TRBJ2-3; 8 bases match TRBD2. Trimming took 0 bases from V and 5 from J; bases not matched to a gene: 5. The CDR3 is made up of 15 amino acids. Per germline, CDR1 SGHRS and CDR2 YFSETQ.

This clonotype has just a few counts. V usage is TRBV20-1 and J usage is TRBJ1-2, with D uncertain. CDR3 size: 15 residues. With 6 bases removed from V and 3 bases from J, the gap between germline ends came to 20 bases. Germline values: CDR1 DFQATT, CDR2 SNEGSKA (reference sequence). DNA of the CDR3: TGCAGTGCCCCTGGATCTTCCCCGGGTGACTATGGCTACACCTTC. Translated, it gives CSAPGSSPGDYGYTF.

In its sample, this clonotype was seen a few times. The J gene is TRBJ1-2, the V gene TRBV6-6, with D uncertain. There are 13 residues in the CDR3. The V end lost 2 bases, the J end lost 4 bases, and 8 bases lay between the germline ends. CDR1 and CDR2 (germline): MNHNY, SVGAGI (reference sequence). CDR3 bases: TGTGCCAGCAGTTACGTGTCCACCTATGGCTACACCTTC. Translating gives CASSYVSTYGYTF.

This chain connects TRBV4-2 to TRBJ2-3; a possible D gene is TRBD2 (6 bases). Germline assignment: CDR1 LGHNA and CDR2 YNFKEQ. V dropped 4 bases and J dropped 6 bases, with 14 bases sitting between them. CDR3 length: 14 amino acids. In nucleotides, the CDR3 is TGTGCCAGCAGCCCGTGGAGGGGTACGGATACGCAGTATTTT. This translates into CASSPWRGTDTQYF.

There are a few counts of this clonotype. Just one base apart from a much larger clone, this may be a read error. V is TRBV6-9 and J is TRBJ1-2, with 7 bases that match TRBD1. V was clipped by 8 bases and J by 7 bases; unmatched bases: 10. Germline V gene data show CDR1 as MNHGY and CDR2 as SVAAGI. The length of the CDR3 is 13 residues. The CDR3 protein is CASHVNRGRGYTF. The CDR3 nucleotides read TGTGCCAGCCATGTTAACAGGGGTCGTGGCTACACCTTC.

The CDR3 loop is CAWGRQAPGNTIYF. CDR3 nucleotides: TGTGCCTGGGGCCGACAGGCCCCTGGAAACACCATATATTTT. V usage is TRBV7-9 and J usage is TRBJ1-3, with D perhaps matching TRBD1 (6 bases). The CDR3 sequence is 14 residues long. CDR1 is SEHNR, CDR2 FQNEAQ, per germline (reference sequence). Trimming removed 11 bases at V and 2 bases at J, with 16 bases between. The variable domain in full, with the rest retrieved from reference TRBV7-9 and TRBJ1-3, is DTGVSQNPRHKITKRGQNVTFRCDPISEHNRLYWYRQTLGQGPEFLTYFQNEAQLEKSRLLSDRFSAERPKGSFSTLEIQRTEQGDSAMYLCAWGRQAPGNTIYFGEGSWLTVV.

The V call is TRBV9, the J call TRBJ2-3; unclear D gene. Germline-derived CDR1 and CDR2 are SGDLS and YYNGEE. The ends were cut back, 0 bases at V and 6 bases at J, with 14 bases in the middle. This CDR3 region has 15 residues. This CDR3 is CASSVASGPTDTQYF. CDR3 coding DNA: TGTGCCAGCAGCGTAGCTTCCGGTCCGACGGATACGCAGTATTTT.

The V gene is TRBV7-2, the J gene TRBJ2-1; 7 bases fit TRBD2. Per the germline V gene, CDR1 is SGHTA and CDR2 is FQGNSA. CDR3 size: 14 residues. The J segment lost 8 bases and the V segment lost 5 bases, leaving 9 bases of the junction unmatched. The CDR3 DNA reads TGTGCCAGCAGCCGCGGACTAGTTGCCGATGAGCAGTTCTTC. Protein sequence: CASSRGLVADEQFF.

This chain joins TRBV29-1 and TRBJ2-3; D remains unclear. The V and J ends lost 8 bases and 6 bases respectively, with 15 bases between them. The CDR3 has 12 residues. Germline loops: CDR1 SQVTM, CDR2 ANQGSEA. The CDR3 here is CSLKKVGDTQYF. Here the CDR3 DNA reads TGCAGCTTAAAGAAAGTGGGGGATACGCAGTATTTT.

This clonotype was observed a few times. V and J are TRBV4-3 and TRBJ2-7, with a weak D call TRBD2 (6 bases). The CDR3 is made up of 13 amino acids. The germline gives CDR1 LGHNA, CDR2 YSLEER. V lost 2 bases, J lost 7 bases, and 12 bases lay in between. The CDR3 DNA sequence: TGCGCCAGCAGCCAATCTAAGGGGAGGGAGCAGTACTTC. This encodes CASSQSKGREQYF.

The chain combines TRBV3-1 with TRBJ2-7; TRBD2 matches at 16 bases. The germline CDR1 and CDR2 sequences are LGHDT and YNNKEL (reference sequence). The junction had 3 bases not matched to a gene; V was cut back by 0 bases and J by 4 bases. The CDR3 totals 17 residues. The CDR3 DNA reads as TGTGCCAGCAGCCAAGAAGGGACTAGCGGGGGGGTATACGAGCAGTACTTC. Translation gives CASSQEGTSGGVYEQYF.

The chain employs TRBV14 and TRBJ2-5; 8 bases are a match to TRBD1. TRBJ2-7 matches the DNA end more closely, so the J call is doubtful. The CDR3 is made up of 16 amino acids. The germline V gene has CDR1 SGHDN and CDR2 FVKESK. CDR3 in DNA: TGTGCCAGCAGCCAGGTCGAGGGCAGGGGGCGGTACGAGCAGTACTTC. This sequence encodes CASSQVEGRGRYEQYF.

CDR3 coding DNA: TGCGCCAGCAGTCAACAGTGGGAGTATGGCTACACCTTC. It is translated as CASSQQWEYGYTF. This chain links TRBV4-3 with TRBJ1-2; D is ambiguous. The V gene's germline CDR1 is LGHNA and CDR2 YSLEER. CDR3 length equals 13 residues. V lost 6 bases to trimming and J lost 5 bases, with 13 bases between them.

The V gene is TRBV19, the J gene TRBJ2-7; 7 positions match TRBD1. CDR1 LNHDA and CDR2 SQIVND come from the germline V gene (reference sequence). The V gene end was trimmed by 5 bases and the J gene end by 2 bases; junction bases not matched to a gene: 9. The CDR3 spans 15 residues. The CDR3 nucleotides read TGTGCCAGTAGTTCCGGCATTACAGGGGCCTACGAGCAGTACTTC. Translation gives CASSSGITGAYEQYF.

The chain joins TRBV6-5 to TRBJ1-4, with D perhaps matching TRBD1 (5 bases). V gave up 5 bases and J gave up 3 bases, with 10 bases separating them. Germline assignment: CDR1 MNHEY and CDR2 SVGAGI. CDR3 length: 14 residues. CDR3 amino acids: CASSTETANEKLFF. CDR3 DNA sequence: TGTGCCAGCAGTACCGAGACAGCTAATGAAAAACTGTTTTTT.

The chain links TRBV11-2 to TRBJ2-5; 7 positions match TRBD1. The germline CDR1 and CDR2 sequences are SGHAT and FQNNGV. The CDR3 contains 16 residues. Germline trimming cut 7 bases from V and 5 bases from J; bases unmatched to any gene: 16. This chain's CDR3 is CASIPIDRAFMETQYF. For the CDR3, the DNA is TGTGCCAGCATCCCAATTGACAGGGCGTTCATGGAGACCCAGTACTTC.

This chain joins TRBV5-1 and TRBJ2-7; weak D call: TRBD2 (7 bases). Germline V gives CDR1 SGHRS, CDR2 YFSETQ. The CDR3 runs to 15 residues. The germline V and J ends were trimmed by 6 bases and 1 base, with 17 bases remaining between them. This chain's CDR3 is CASKVLGGGSYEQYF. DNA for the CDR3: TGCGCCAGCAAGGTACTAGGGGGGGGATCCTACGAGCAGTACTTC. The variable domain in full, with the rest retrieved from reference TRBV5-1 and TRBJ2-7, is KAGVTQTPRYLIKTRGQQVTLSCSPISGHRSVSWYQQTPGQGLQFLFEYFSETQRNKGNFPGRFSGRQFSNSRSEMNVSTLELGDSALYLCASKVLGGGSYEQYFGPGTRLTVT.